This record covers a single T cell receptor beta chain. The target of this receptor is not known. Nothing much larger sits one base from this clone, and base qualities are not available. The entry originates in a study of blood T cell repertoires in COVID-19 (dated by TCRdb to the early 2020s). Regarding the complete study: The collaborator samples originated in the United States, Italy and Spain and spanned the acute and convalescent phases of COVID-19. The prospective study material was composed of cDNA or gDNA derived from T cells, B-cell-depleted T cells, or PBMCs. Deeply sampled blood TCRbeta repertoires from subjects exposed to, actively infected with, or recovered from COVID-19 were included in the dataset. The repertoires were made available in a free public database intended to serve as a resource for research on the immune response to SARS-CoV-2. The samples were drawn from the first 160 participants of the ongoing ImmuneRACE study and from 950 to 1,500 subjects provided by 6 global collaborators. A de-identified subject ID, COVID-19 status, age in years and sex were almost always included in the sample metadata. Where available, HLA class I and class II types were taken from metadata supplied by the sample provider and were not determined by assay-based typing.

TCRbeta CDR3 regions were amplified from genomic DNA by means of the immunoSEQ Assay, a bias-controlled multiplex PCR. The authors' analysis ran thus. The number of nucleated cells in each sample was estimated from the amplification of reference gene primers within the assay. Sequence reads were collapsed and filtered to measure the absolute abundance of every unique TCRbeta CDR3 rearrangement. For each sample, productive Simpson clonality was calculated as the square root of Simpson's diversity index over productive rearrangements. TCRdb obtained this table from immuneACCESS and retained in-frame rearrangements with V and J assigned. These tables miss some clones; where compared with another copy, unresolved V genes account for less than half of the shortfall, and the remainder is unexplained. V, J and clone size derive from that table, while D and trimming were established from the DNA sequence. This sample gives around 290,000 clones in total; 70% to 90% of them show up just once. Around 0.9% of the sample rests with the top ten.

What the research found in general, with its limitations: The amount of clinical and demographic metadata varied by source and participant and was provided uncurated.

Participants in the prospective study were aged roughly 18 to 100 years, lived in 20 to 30 United States geographic areas, and enrolled through a virtual design. To assign participants to cohorts, the prospective study relied on clinical history that participants themselves reported in a screening survey and a study questionnaire. For ImmuneRACE Cohort 3, a participant was defined as recovered based on two consecutive negative NP/OP PCR tests, clearance by a healthcare professional, or resolution of symptoms. In the prospective study, whole blood, serum and a nasopharyngeal or oropharyngeal swab were collected from each participant by mobile phlebotomists. Participants in the prospective study had the option to provide additional blood draws and questionnaires over an approximately 2-month period. Before DNA extraction, prospective study blood samples were shipped either frozen or at room temperature.

Per the germline V gene, SGHTA is the CDR1 and FQGTGA is the CDR2. V ends up 1 base short and J 3 bases short, with an unmatched junction base count of 3. The CDR3 numbers 15 residues from cysteine through phenylalanine. The only DNA kept is the CDR3, 45 bases in frame from the first base. This TCR was recovered from a woman in her twenties or thirties who had recovered from COVID-19. The chain joins TRBV7-3 to TRBJ2-7; 10 bases in the junction line up with TRBD2. The specimen was PBMCs or T cells enriched from blood (not recorded which). The DNA sequence is as follows: TGTGCCAGCAGCTTAATGGTAGCGGGGGGCTACGAGCAGTACTTC. This codes for CASSLMVAGGYEQYF.